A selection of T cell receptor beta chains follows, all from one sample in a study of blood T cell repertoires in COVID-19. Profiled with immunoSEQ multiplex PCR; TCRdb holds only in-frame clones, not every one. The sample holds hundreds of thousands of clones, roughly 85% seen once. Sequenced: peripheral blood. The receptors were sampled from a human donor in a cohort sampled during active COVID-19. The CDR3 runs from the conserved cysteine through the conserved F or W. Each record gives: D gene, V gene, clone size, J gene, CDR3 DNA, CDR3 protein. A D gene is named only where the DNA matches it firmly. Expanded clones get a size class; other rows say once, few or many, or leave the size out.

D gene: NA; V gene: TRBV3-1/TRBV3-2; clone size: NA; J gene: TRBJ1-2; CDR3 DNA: TGTGCCAGCAGCCAGGGAGACTATGGCTACACCTTC; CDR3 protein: CASSQGDYGYTF
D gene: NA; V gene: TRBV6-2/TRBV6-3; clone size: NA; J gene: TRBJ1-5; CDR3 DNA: TGTGCCAGCAGTTACTCGGCAGTACCTTATAGCAATCAGCCCCAGCATTTT; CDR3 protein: CASSYSAVPYSNQPQHF
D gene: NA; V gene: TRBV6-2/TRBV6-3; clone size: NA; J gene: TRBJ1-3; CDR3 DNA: TGTGCCAGCAGTTCAACAGGGGGAAACACCATATATTTT; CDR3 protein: CASSSTGGNTIYF
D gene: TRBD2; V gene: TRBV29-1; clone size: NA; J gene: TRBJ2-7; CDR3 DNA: TGCAGCGTCCCCGGGGAGGGTGACTCCTACGAGCAGTACTTC; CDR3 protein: CSVPGEGDSYEQYF
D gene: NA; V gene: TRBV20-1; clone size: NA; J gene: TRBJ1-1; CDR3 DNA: TGCAGTGCTATCGGGGACACTGAAGCTTTCTTT; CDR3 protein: CSAIGDTEAFF
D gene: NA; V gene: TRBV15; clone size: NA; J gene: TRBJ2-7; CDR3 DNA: TGTGCCACCAGCGTCGGCCTAGGGGGAGCCTACGAGCAGTACTTC; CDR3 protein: CATSVGLGGAYEQYF
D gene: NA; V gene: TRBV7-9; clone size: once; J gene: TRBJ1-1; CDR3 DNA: TGTGCCAGCAGCTTAGTTTCTAGGGGGGGAGGTAGAGCTTTCTTT; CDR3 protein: CASSLVSRGGGRAFF
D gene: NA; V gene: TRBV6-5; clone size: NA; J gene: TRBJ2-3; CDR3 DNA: TGTGCCAGCAGTTATGTTGGCGGGAACACAGATACGCAGTATTTT; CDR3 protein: CASSYVGGNTDTQYF
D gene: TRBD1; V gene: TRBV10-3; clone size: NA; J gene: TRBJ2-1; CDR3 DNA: TGTGCCAGCGCGACAGGGAACAATGAGCAGTTCTTC; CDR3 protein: CASATGNNEQFF
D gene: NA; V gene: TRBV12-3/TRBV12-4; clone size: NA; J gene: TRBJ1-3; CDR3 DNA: TGTGCCAGCAGGACTGCTGGAAACACCATATATTTT; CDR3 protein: CASRTAGNTIYF
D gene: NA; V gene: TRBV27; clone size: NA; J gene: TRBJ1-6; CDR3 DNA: TGTGCCAGCAGTCGCGACAAATATAATTCACCCCTCCACTTT; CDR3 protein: CASSRDKYNSPLHF
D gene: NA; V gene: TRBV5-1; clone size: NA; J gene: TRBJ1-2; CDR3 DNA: TGCGCCAGCAGCCCCGGGGGAGACTATGGCTACACCTTC; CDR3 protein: CASSPGGDYGYTF
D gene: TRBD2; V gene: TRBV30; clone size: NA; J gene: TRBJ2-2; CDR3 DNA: TGTGCCTGGAGGGTTACTAGCGTCGGGGAGCTGTTTTTT; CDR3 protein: CAWRVTSVGELFF
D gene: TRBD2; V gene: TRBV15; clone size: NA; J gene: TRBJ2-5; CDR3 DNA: TGTGCCACCAGCAGAGGCCGGGGGGGCCAAGAGACCCAGTACTTC; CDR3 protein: CATSRGRGGQETQYF
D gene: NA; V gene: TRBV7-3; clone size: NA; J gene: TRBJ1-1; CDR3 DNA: TGTGCCAGCAGCTTAATTCCCGGTACGGGGGGGTTCTTT; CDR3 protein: CASSLIPGTGGFF
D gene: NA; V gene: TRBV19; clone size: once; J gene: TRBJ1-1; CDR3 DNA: TGTGCCAGTAGTATAGAGATACAGGGATTGAACACTGAAGCTTTCTTT; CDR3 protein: CASSIEIQGLNTEAFF
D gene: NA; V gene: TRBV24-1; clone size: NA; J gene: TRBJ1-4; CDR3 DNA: TGTGCCACCAGTGATTACCGGACAGTCGGCGGTGAAAAACTGTTTTTT; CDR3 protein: CATSDYRTVGGEKLFF
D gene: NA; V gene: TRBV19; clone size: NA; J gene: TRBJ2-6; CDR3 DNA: TGTGCCAGTAGTTCCCAGGGGGGGGCCAACGTCCTGACTTTC; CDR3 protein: CASSSQGGANVLTF
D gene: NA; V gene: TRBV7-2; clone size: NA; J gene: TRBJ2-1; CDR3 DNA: TGTGCCAGCAGCTTTTTTGGGGGGGCCAATGAGCAGTTCTTC; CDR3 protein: CASSFFGGANEQFF
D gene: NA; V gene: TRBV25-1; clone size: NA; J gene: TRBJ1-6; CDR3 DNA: TGTGCCAGCAGTGCCGGGATCGGTGGTCTCCACTTT; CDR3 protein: CASSAGIGGLHF
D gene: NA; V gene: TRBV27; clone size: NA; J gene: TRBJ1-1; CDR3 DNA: TGTGCCAGCAGTCCCCGGTTGGTCACTGAAGCTTTCTTT; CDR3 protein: CASSPRLVTEAFF
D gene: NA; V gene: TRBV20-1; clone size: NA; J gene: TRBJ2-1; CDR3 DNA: TGCAGTGCTAGTAGTCGGGCCTACAATGAGCAGTTCTTC; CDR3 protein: CSASSRAYNEQFF
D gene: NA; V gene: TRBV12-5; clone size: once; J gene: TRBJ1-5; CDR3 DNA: TGTGCTAGTGGTCTTGAGTGGCAGCCCCAGCATTTT; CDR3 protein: CASGLEWQPQHF
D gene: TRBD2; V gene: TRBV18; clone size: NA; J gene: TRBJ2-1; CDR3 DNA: TGTGCCAGCTCACTGAGCGGGGGTATAGGAAGGAATGAGCAGTTCTTC; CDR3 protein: CASSLSGGIGRNEQFF